Sequencing of this TCR beta chain was carried out in a study of blood T cell repertoires in COVID-19. Sequencing was performed with immunoSEQ multiplex PCR; in TCRdb, only in-frame clones are kept and a portion is missing. The sample records about 150,000 clones, 85% to 90% being singletons. CDR3 length: 14 residues. CDR1 and CDR2 (germline): LNHDA, SQIVND (reference sequence). The V end was cut by 5 bases, the J end by 1 base, with 8 bases between. The TCR originated in a man in his fifties or sixties with active or convalescent COVID-19. The sequenced material came from peripheral blood. The V and J genes are TRBV19 and TRBJ2-2; possible D gene TRBD1, 5 bases. CDR3 coding DNA: TGTGCCAGTAGTCGACAGCAGAACACCGGGGAGCTGTTTTTT. It codes for CASSRQQNTGELFF.